This is a list of T cell receptor beta chains from one sample in a study of control samples from healthy donors and cancer patients. Measured with immunoSEQ multiplex PCR; TCRdb has only the in-frame clones, and not every one. The sample consists of 150,000 to 180,000 clones, approximately 94% of them appearing once. The material sequenced was blood. These receptor sequences come from a man between 40 and 49 years old in good health. CDR3s include the opening cysteine and the closing phenylalanine or tryptophan. D genes are given only for firm matches. A row's size may be missing; if present it is once, few, many or a size class.

v_gene	d_gene	abundance	j_gene	CDR3aa	CDR3nt
TRBV9	NA	once	TRBJ1-1	CATSNGGQTEAFF	TGTGCCACCTCCAACGGGGGGCAAACTGAAGCTTTCTTT
TRBV6-2/TRBV6-3	NA	once	TRBJ1-5	CASSYSKSDRTLYSNQPQHF	TGTGCCAGCAGTTACTCGAAAAGTGACCGGACGTTATATAGCAATCAGCCCCAGCATTTT
TRBV7-2	TRBD2	once	TRBJ2-3	CASSPRSAGSNTDTQYF	TGTGCCAGCAGCCCGCGGTCAGCGGGGTCAAACACAGATACGCAGTATTTT
TRBV4-2	TRBD2	NA	TRBJ2-3	CASSRNSGGADTQYF	TGTGCCAGCAGCCGAAATAGCGGGGGGGCAGATACGCAGTATTTT
TRBV7-9	TRBD1	NA	TRBJ1-1	CASSSTGDAEAFF	TGTGCCAGCAGCTCTACAGGGGACGCTGAAGCTTTCTTT
TRBV4-3	NA	NA	TRBJ2-2	CASSQDWSGSNTGELFF	TGCGCCAGCAGCCAAGATTGGTCGGGGTCGAACACCGGGGAGCTGTTTTTT
TRBV13	NA	NA	TRBJ1-3	CASSLAGNTIYF	TGTGCCAGCAGCTTAGCCGGAAACACCATATATTTT
TRBV19	NA	NA	TRBJ1-5	CASSMDSYSNQPQHF	TGTGCCAGTAGTATGGATAGTTATAGCAATCAGCCCCAGCATTTT
TRBV28	NA	NA	TRBJ1-5	CASKLARLTYYDQPQHF	TGTGCCAGCAAACTAGCAAGATTAACCTATTATGATCAGCCCCAGCATTTT
TRBV19	NA	few	TRBJ2-6	CASSIVSPSGANVLTF	TGTGCCAGTAGTATAGTCAGTCCCTCTGGGGCCAACGTCCTGACTTTC
TRBV6-2/TRBV6-3	TRBD2	NA	TRBJ2-3	CASSYGGGAREDTQYF	TGTGCCAGCAGTTACGGCGGGGGGGCACGGGAGGATACGCAGTATTTT
TRBV5-1	NA	NA	TRBJ2-7	CASSYTGEGEQYF	TGCGCCAGCAGTTATACAGGGGAGGGCGAGCAGTACTTC
TRBV18	TRBD1	NA	TRBJ2-3	CASSPRDRARGTQYF	TGTGCCAGCTCACCACGTGACAGGGCCAGGGGGACGCAGTATTTT
TRBV7-9	NA	NA	TRBJ1-3	CASSLMFGTSGNTIYF	TGTGCCAGCAGCTTAATGTTTGGGACCTCCGGAAACACCATATATTTT
TRBV24-1	TRBD2	NA	TRBJ2-7	CATSDLGGEQYF	TGTGCCACCAGTGACCTCGGGGGGGAGCAGTACTTC
TRBV30	NA	NA	TRBJ1-1	CAWKGGARTEAFF	TGTGCCTGGAAAGGGGGGGCGCGTACTGAAGCTTTCTTT
TRBV6-2/TRBV6-3	TRBD1	NA	TRBJ2-2	CASSYLGQDTGELFF	TGTGCCAGCAGTTACCTGGGACAGGACACCGGGGAGCTGTTTTTT
TRBV19	TRBD1	NA	TRBJ1-2	CASGTGGSF	TGTGCCAGTGGGACAGGGGGATCCTTC